Sequencing of this T cell receptor beta chain was carried out in a study of OX40 agonist ivuxolimab in advanced cancers. Overall study: Patients received ivuxolimab, an agonistic anti-OX40 (CD134) antibody.

Notes on the study in general: Low clonal expansion, among the lowest seen, marked partial responders at 0.1-3.0 mg/kg.

Turning to this clone: Its antigen is not known.

V shed 8 bases and J shed 2 bases, with 4 bases lying between them. Germline V gene lookup returns CDR1 LNHDA and CDR2 SQIVND (reference sequence). The CDR3 loop spans 11 amino acids. The data were produced by immunoSEQ multiplex PCR, yet TCRdb's version contains in-frame clones alone and is incomplete. Here the sample spans about 17,000 clones, roughly nine tenths being singletons. Drawing of blood for sampling happened at baseline, at cycle 4 day 1, and at cycle 7 day 1. This sample comprised CD4+ or CD8+ T cells sorted from blood, obtained in a trial of the OX40 agonist ivuxolimab. The rearrangement uses TRBV19 and TRBJ1-3, with D unresolved. The source is an adult with an advanced solid tumor such as melanoma, head and neck, liver or kidney cancer. This CDR3 is CASGTGNTIYF. CDR3 bases: TGTGCCAGTGGGACTGGAAACACCATATATTTT.